Listed below are T cell receptor beta chains from one sample, sequenced in a study of cytomegalovirus exposure and HLA in healthy donors. Here immunoSEQ multiplex PCR was the method, and the copy in TCRdb shows in-frame clones only, minus some. The profile covers some 170,000 clones, with just under 90% appearing a single time and about 9.4% taken by the ten largest. Sequenced material: PBMCs. The origin of the receptors is a woman between 18 and 30 years old in good health and CMV-seropositive. Both conserved end residues are part of each CDR3. Fields, in order: J gene, clone size, V gene, D gene, CDR3 protein, CDR3 DNA. A D gene is named only where the DNA matches it firmly. A clone size is listed for some rows: how often the clone was seen (once, few, many), or a class if it is expanded.

TRBJ2-6,.,TRBV4-1,TRBD2,CASSQEASGSSGANVLTF,TGCGCCAGCAGCCAAGAAGCTAGCGGGAGCTCTGGGGCCAACGTCCTGACTTTC
TRBJ1-2,few,TRBV10-3,.,CAISESGSYGYTF,TGTGCCATCAGTGAGTCGGGGAGCTATGGCTACACCTTC
TRBJ2-3,.,TRBV5-1,.,CASSLQTSTDTQYF,TGCGCCAGCAGCTTACAAACCAGCACAGATACGCAGTATTTT
TRBJ2-5,.,TRBV18,.,CASSPPQKKTQYF,TGTGCCAGCTCACCCCCCCAAAAAAAGACCCAGTACTTC
TRBJ2-1,.,TRBV10-3,.,CAISERWGVLGNEQFF,TGTGCCATCAGTGAGAGATGGGGGGTCTTAGGCAATGAGCAGTTCTTC
TRBJ2-2,.,TRBV30,.,CAWSLIVGTGELFF,TGTGCCTGGAGTCTCATCGTCGGGACCGGGGAGCTGTTTTTT
TRBJ1-2,.,TRBV7-8,TRBD1,CASSRDRGGVYGYTF,TGTGCCAGCAGCCGCGACAGGGGTGGTGTTTATGGCTACACCTTC
TRBJ2-5,.,TRBV9,.,CASSVLAQETQYF,TGTGCCAGCAGCGTACTAGCCCAAGAGACCCAGTACTTC
TRBJ1-1,.,TRBV6-1,.,CASSEMGQGTEAFF,TGTGCCAGCAGTGAAATGGGGCAGGGGACTGAAGCTTTCTTT
TRBJ2-7,.,TRBV10-3,TRBD1,CAISLTGDEQYF,TGTGCCATCAGTCTTACAGGGGACGAGCAGTACTTC
TRBJ2-2,.,TRBV14,TRBD1,CASSHRQGANTGELFF,TGTGCCAGCAGCCATAGACAGGGGGCGAACACCGGGGAGCTGTTTTTT